This TCR beta chain was recovered during a study of long-term antiretroviral therapy in people with HIV. Overall study findings and caveats: Patients on ART gained diversity, which nonetheless stayed below transplant donor controls.

The assay used was immunoSEQ (version v3.0), run at survey level. Sequenced by immunoSEQ multiplex PCR; TCRdb stores in-frame clones only, minus some. This table has 30,000 to 40,000 clones, roughly 80% appearing once. As regards this clone: Its antigen is not identified.

With 6 bases clipped from V and 3 bases from J, the junction kept 8 bases outside the gene matches. The CDR3 spans 16 residues. CDR1 and CDR2 from the germline V gene are MNHEY and SVGAGI. The input for sequencing was unsorted PBMCs, taken 2 years after starting antiretroviral therapy. The TCR was taken from a woman aged 45 to 65 with HIV. J is TRBJ2-1 and V is TRBV6-5; 10 bases align to TRBD2. The CDR3 nucleotides read TGTGCCAGCAGCTACAGCGGGGGGGGAATCTACAATGAGCAGTTCTTC. This sequence encodes CASSYSGGGIYNEQFF.